The next 31 T cell receptor beta chains were all read from a single sample in a study of OX40 agonist ivuxolimab in advanced cancers. Sequenced by immunoSEQ multiplex PCR; TCRdb stores in-frame clones only, minus some. The sample includes around 140,000 clones, about 92% of them seen just once. The sequenced sample was CD4+ or CD8+ T cells sorted from blood, obtained in a trial of the OX40 agonist ivuxolimab. The source is an adult with an advanced solid tumor such as melanoma, head and neck, liver or kidney cancer.

The rearrangement joins TRBV18 to TRBJ1-2; D not certain. CDR3 size: 14 residues. CDR1 and CDR2 from the germline V gene are KGHSH and LQKENI. V lost 6 bases to trimming and J lost 3 bases, with 14 bases between them. The CDR3 region is CASSPGSSDYGYTF. The CDR3 coding sequence is TGTGCCAGCTCGCCGGGGTCCTCGGACTATGGCTACACCTTC.

This clone was detected only a few times. The genes are TRBV5-1 and TRBJ1-6; perhaps TRBD1 as D (5 bases). CDR3 length: 14 amino acids. Germline values: CDR1 SGHRS, CDR2 YFSETQ. With 4 bases removed from V and 8 bases from J, the gap between germline ends came to 13 bases. The CDR3 DNA reads as TGCGCCAGCAGCCCGCGGGACGGCCATTCACCCCTCCACTTT. Its translation: CASSPRDGHSPLHF.

The rearrangement links TRBV19 to TRBJ1-2; no reliable D call. Trimming cost V 6 bases and J 7 bases, with 15 bases left between them. The CDR3 contains 13 residues. Germline values: CDR1 LNHDA, CDR2 SQIVND (reference sequence). CDR3 in DNA: TGTGCCAGTAGACTTATCCGGGTAGGTGGCTACACCTTC. Translating it yields CASRLIRVGGYTF.

The chain couples TRBV5-1 to TRBJ1-1; 9 nucleotides align to TRBD1. Germline V gene lookup returns CDR1 SGHRS and CDR2 YFSETQ. The length of the CDR3 is 14 residues. Germline trimming cut 3 bases from V and 1 base from J; bases unmatched to any gene: 1. The CDR3 region has the DNA TGCGCCAGCAGCTGGGACAGGGAGAACACTGAAGCTTTCTTT. Its protein product is CASSWDRENTEAFF.

The rearrangement joins TRBV15 to TRBJ2-3, with D unclear. This CDR3 is built from 12 residues. The V and J ends lost 1 base and 9 bases respectively, with 8 bases between them. The germline V gene has CDR1 LNHNV and CDR2 YYDKDF (reference sequence). The CDR3 spells CATSRGGGTQYF. CDR3 sequence (DNA): TGTGCCACCAGCAGAGGGGGTGGGACGCAGTATTTT. The whole variable domain, remainder taken from reference TRBV15 and TRBJ2-3, is DAMVIQNPRYQVTQFGKPVTLSCSQTLNHNVMYWYQQKSSQAPKLLFHYYDKDFNNEADTPDNFQSRRPNTSFCFLDIRSPGLGDTAMYLCATSRGGGTQYFGPGTRLTVL.

The rearrangement uses TRBV6-1 and TRBJ2-7; TRBD1 is a possible D gene (6 bases). The CDR3 contains 13 residues. Germline CDR1 reads MNHNS; CDR2 reads SASEGT. The germline V and J ends were trimmed by 6 bases and 3 bases, with 12 bases remaining between them. The CDR3 nucleotides read TGTGCCAGCAGCGACAGGCAAATCTACGAGCAGTACTTC. It specifies CASSDRQIYEQYF.

On this clone: One junction end does not reproduce the germline sequence, and a read error may be involved. This chain links TRBV27 with TRBJ1-4, with D tentatively TRBD1 (6 bases). Germline loops: CDR1 MNHEY, CDR2 SMNVEV (reference sequence). The CDR3 contains 14 residues. CDR3 DNA sequence: TGTGCCACCAGTCGGGGGCAAGGTAATGAAAAACTGTTTTTT. Translated, it gives CATSRGQGNEKLFF.

This sequence joins TRBV6-6 and TRBJ2-7; 7 positions match TRBD2. CDR1 MNHNY and CDR2 SVGAGI come from the germline V gene (reference sequence). The CDR3 is 14 residues long. V was pared by 7 bases and J by 0 bases, with 6 bases of the junction left unmatched. In DNA, the CDR3 is TGTGCCAGCATGGCTAGCGGCAGCTCCTACGAGCAGTACTTC. Encoded protein: CASMASGSSYEQYF.

Here the CDR3 DNA reads TGTGCCACCAGCAGAGTCACAGACGGTCAGCCCCAGCATTTT. Translated: CATSRVTDGQPQHF. This chain uses TRBV15 with TRBJ1-5; D is uncertain. CDR1 is LNHNV, CDR2 YYDKDF, per germline (reference sequence). This CDR3 contains 14 residues. Trimming left V 1 base short and J 6 bases short, with 10 bases between.

In its sample, this clone was seen once. This chain links TRBV5-1 with TRBJ2-5; possible D gene TRBD1, 5 bases. Germline V gene sequence: CDR1 SGHRS, CDR2 YFSETQ. CDR3 length equals 13 residues. V lost 4 bases and J lost 3, with 10 bases in between. The CDR3 here is CASSPGREETQYF. CDR3 coding DNA: TGCGCCAGCAGCCCAGGCAGGGAAGAGACCCAGTACTTC.

The chain carries TRBV27 and TRBJ2-5; weak D call: TRBD2 (5 bases). Looked up from germline, CDR1 is MNHEY and CDR2 is SMNVEV (reference sequence). The CDR3 loop spans 17 amino acids. The germline V and J ends were trimmed by 2 bases and 11 bases, with 27 bases remaining between them. CDR3 sequence reads: CASSLTQIGLAIEEQYF. The DNA for the CDR3 is TGTGCCAGCAGTTTAACGCAAATCGGGCTAGCTATTGAAGAGCAGTACTTC.

The gene calls are TRBV19 and TRBJ2-6; D possibly matches TRBD1 or TRBD2 (5 bases each). Germline CDR1 is LNHDA and CDR2 is SQIVND (reference sequence). V lost 5 bases to trimming and J lost 2 bases, with 22 bases between them. This CDR3 spans 19 amino acids. CDR3 loop: CASSVPGALIVPGANVLTF. In nucleotides, the CDR3 is TGTGCCAGTAGTGTCCCCGGGGCCTTGATTGTCCCTGGGGCCAACGTCCTGACTTTC. Full variable domain (missing parts from reference TRBV19 and TRBJ2-6): DGGITQSPKYLFRKEGQNVTLSCEQNLNHDAMYWYRQDPGQGLRLIYYSQIVNDFQKGDIAEGYSVSREKKESFPLTVTSAQKNPTAFYLCASSVPGALIVPGANVLTFGAGSRLTVL.

This chain connects TRBV5-8 to TRBJ2-5; possible D gene TRBD2, 7 bases. There are 16 residues in the CDR3. CDR1 and CDR2 from the germline V gene are SGHTS and YDEGEE. V shed 4 bases and J shed 0 bases, with 16 bases lying between them. This CDR3 reads CASSKGGERYQETQYF. Here the CDR3 DNA reads TGTGCCAGCAGCAAGGGGGGGGAGCGGTACCAAGAGACCCAGTACTTC. Full variable domain (rest looked up from reference TRBV5-8 and TRBJ2-5): EAGVTQSPTHLIKTRGQQATLRCSPISGHTSVYWYQQALGLGLQFLLWYDEGEERNRGNFPPRFSGRQFPNYSSELNVNALELEDSALYLCASSKGGERYQETQYFGPGTRLLVL.

This clone came up a few times. This chain joins TRBV5-6 and TRBJ1-6; D gene unclear. The V gene's germline CDR1 is SGHDT and CDR2 YYEEEE. The CDR3 contains 13 residues. The V gene lost 3 bases and the J gene lost 7 bases, with 8 bases spanning the gap. The CDR3 region has the DNA TGTGCCAGCAGCTCCCTAGGGAATTCACCCCTCCACTTT. This sequence encodes CASSSLGNSPLHF.

The V and J genes are TRBV6-6 and TRBJ1-4, with a possible D match to TRBD1 (5 bases). The germline gives CDR1 MNHNY, CDR2 SVGAGI (reference sequence). This CDR3 region has 14 residues. The germline V and J ends were trimmed by 8 bases and 1 base, with 11 bases remaining between them. Here the CDR3 reads CASVQGLTNEKLFF. The DNA of the CDR3 is TGTGCCAGCGTCCAGGGTTTAACTAATGAAAAACTGTTTTTT.

This clone has just one count. V gene TRBV28 combines with J gene TRBJ2-7; 9 bases are shared with TRBD1. CDR3 length: 15 amino acids. The junction had 10 bases not matched to a gene; V was cut back by 5 bases and J by 5 bases. CDR1 and CDR2 (germline): MDHEN, SYDVKM. The CDR3: CASSPTDRGGHEQYF. The CDR3 DNA reads TGTGCCAGCAGTCCAACGGACAGGGGAGGTCACGAGCAGTACTTC.

The chain has TRBV15 and TRBJ1-2; 7 positions match TRBD1. The germline V gene has CDR1 LNHNV and CDR2 YYDKDF (reference sequence). CDR3 size: 15 residues. V shed 5 bases and J 4 bases; nucleotides not matched to a gene: 10. The CDR3 DNA follows: TGTGCCACCAGCCTTCGAGGGGGCAGGGGCTATGGCTACACCTTC. It specifies CATSLRGGRGYGYTF. Filled out from reference TRBV15 and TRBJ1-2, the complete variable domain reads DAMVIQNPRYQVTQFGKPVTLSCSQTLNHNVMYWYQQKSSQAPKLLFHYYDKDFNNEADTPDNFQSRRPNTSFCFLDIRSPGLGDTAMYLCATSLRGGRGYGYTFGSGTRLTVV.

This CDR3 reads CAWSSRRIGNTIYF. CDR3 nucleotides: TGTGCCTGGAGTTCAAGACGAATCGGAAACACCATATATTTT. The chain recombines TRBV30 with TRBJ1-3, with unresolved D. CDR1 GTSNPN and CDR2 SVGIG come from the germline V gene (reference sequence). V lost 2 bases to trimming and J lost 4 bases, with 12 bases between them. The CDR3 extends over 14 amino acids.

The gene calls are TRBV18 and TRBJ1-1, with D hard to call. Trimming took 2 bases from V and 10 from J, leaving 14 bases between them. The CDR3 extends over 13 amino acids. Germline values: CDR1 KGHSH, CDR2 LQKENI. CDR3 nucleotides: TGTGCCAGCTCACCAAACAGAGAGGACCCAGCTTTCTTT. It is translated as CASSPNREDPAFF.

This sequence joins TRBV4-1 and TRBJ2-5; D is perhaps TRBD1 or TRBD2 (6 bases each). The germline CDR1 and CDR2 sequences are MGHRA and YSYEKL. The V and J ends lost 1 base and 5 bases respectively, with 23 bases between them. The CDR3 loop spans 18 amino acids. The chain's CDR3 is CASSQGGGSRVLGETQYF. CDR3 nucleotide sequence: TGCGCCAGCAGCCAAGGAGGGGGGTCGAGGGTACTCGGGGAGACCCAGTACTTC.

The gene calls are TRBV18 and TRBJ1-3, with 7 bases matching TRBD1. This CDR3 has 13 amino acids. Germline trimming cut 3 bases from V and 14 bases from J; bases unmatched to any gene: 10. Germline loops: CDR1 KGHSH, CDR2 LQKENI. CDR3 nucleotides: TGTGCCAGCTCACCGCCCCTGACAGGGTTGCTATATTTT. Translated: CASSPPLTGLLYF. The whole variable domain, filled in from reference TRBV18 and TRBJ1-3, reads NAGVMQNPRHLVRRRGQEARLRCSPMKGHSHVYWYRQLPEEGLKFMVYLQKENIIDESGMPKERFSAEFPKEGPSILRIQQVVRGDSAAYFCASSPPLTGLLYFGEGSWLTVV.

The rearrangement joins TRBV28 to TRBJ2-2; no clear D gene. Per the germline V gene, CDR1 is MDHEN and CDR2 is SYDVKM. V lost 7 bases and J lost 5, with 14 bases in between. The CDR3 contains 14 residues. The CDR3 loop reads CASNRRSWTGELFF. The CDR3 region has the DNA TGTGCCAGCAACAGAAGGTCTTGGACCGGGGAGCTGTTTTTT.

This chain links TRBV19 with TRBJ1-1; no definite D call. This CDR3 is built from 11 residues. The V gene's germline CDR1 is LNHDA and CDR2 SQIVND (reference sequence). V was pared by 7 bases and J by 2 bases, with 5 bases between. The CDR3: CASILNTEAFF. The CDR3 DNA follows: TGTGCCAGTATCCTTAACACTGAAGCTTTCTTT.

As concerns this clone: The sample contains more than one DNA sequence encoding this CDR3. The chain uses TRBV9 and TRBJ2-7; D is perhaps TRBD2 (6 bases). Germline CDR1 reads SGDLS; CDR2 reads YYNGEE. The CDR3 loop spans 13 amino acids. The V gene lost 2 bases and the J gene lost 7 bases, with 13 bases spanning the gap. CDR3 region: CASSVEGRGEQYF. CDR3 nucleotides: TGTGCCAGCAGCGTGGAGGGTCGGGGGGAGCAGTACTTC.

J is TRBJ2-2 and V is TRBV7-6; D is perhaps TRBD1 (8 bases). Trimming removed 5 bases from V and 5 bases from J, with 15 bases in between. The CDR3 loop spans 15 amino acids. CDR1 and CDR2 (germline): SGHVS, FNYEAQ. CDR3 bases: TGTGCCAGCAGCCGTGGACAGGGAGGGACCGGGGAGCTGTTTTTT. Translating it yields CASSRGQGGTGELFF.

The V and J genes are TRBV9 and TRBJ1-1; no reliable D call. CDR3 length: 14 amino acids. Germline V CDR1 and CDR2: SGDLS, YYNGEE. The ends were cut back, 1 base at V and 3 bases at J, with 10 bases in the middle. The CDR3 sequence is CASSVRVGDTEAFF. Written as DNA, the CDR3 is TGTGCCAGCAGCGTACGGGTGGGAGACACTGAAGCTTTCTTT.

The chain has TRBV5-1 and TRBJ2-3; 9 bases line up with TRBD1. Unmatched junction bases numbered 5, after V lost 4 bases and J lost 2 bases. Germline V gene lookup returns CDR1 SGHRS and CDR2 YFSETQ. The CDR3 runs to 15 residues. CDR3 residues: CASSQGQGYTDTQYF. The CDR3 DNA is TGCGCCAGCAGCCAGGGACAGGGATACACAGATACGCAGTATTTT.

The V call is TRBV7-2, the J call TRBJ2-1, with D possibly matching TRBD2 (5 bases). The CDR3 runs to 13 residues. Trimming took 8 bases from V and 8 from J, leaving 16 bases between them. Germline CDR1 SGHTA, CDR2 FQGNSA. The DNA for the CDR3 is TGTGCCAGCGGACGTTCAAGGGAGTATGAGCAGTTCTTC. Protein sequence: CASGRSREYEQFF.

CDR3: CASSPGTRSSTDTQYF. The CDR3 bases are TGTGCCAGCAGCCCCGGGACTCGCTCTAGCACAGATACGCAGTATTTT. V usage is TRBV16 and J usage is TRBJ2-3; perhaps TRBD2 as D (6 bases). Germline V CDR1 and CDR2: KGHSY, FQNENV. Trimming pared 4 bases from V and 0 bases from J, leaving 14 bases between. This CDR3 contains 16 residues.

The rearrangement joins TRBV7-2 to TRBJ1-2; possible D gene TRBD1, 5 bases. Trimming cost V 5 bases and J 4 bases, with 11 bases left between them. CDR1 is SGHTA, CDR2 FQGNSA, per germline. The CDR3 runs 13 residues. CDR3 sequence: CASSRGAGYGYTF. CDR3 bases: TGTGCCAGCAGCCGCGGGGCAGGCTATGGCTACACCTTC.

The V and J genes are TRBV5-1 and TRBJ2-1, with 8 bases that match TRBD1. CDR1 and CDR2 from the germline V gene are SGHRS and YFSETQ. With 0 bases clipped from V and 10 bases from J, the junction kept 9 bases outside the gene matches. CDR3 length: 15 amino acids. The CDR3, as DNA: TGCGCCAGCAGCTTGGCCGGGACAGGAGGGGAGGAGCAGTTCTTC. Translating it yields CASSLAGTGGEEQFF.